The T cell receptor (beta chain) under discussion was sequenced for a study of identical twins. TCRdb itself ran the 5' RACE reads through MiXCR, one entry per CDR3 protein. The profile shows about 430,000 distinct CDR3 sequences, about 18% of them singletons. CDR1 is DFQATT, CDR2 SNEGSKA, per germline (reference sequence). V lost 1 base to trimming and J lost 5 bases; unmatched junction nucleotides: 7. The CDR3 sequence is 16 residues long. This clonotype was counted between two and nine times. Healthy Caucasians, and only they, were the donors. Sequenced: naive T cells sorted from blood. This sequence originates from a man in his fifties in good health. The chain employs TRBV20-1 and TRBJ2-2, with 10 bases identical to TRBD2. In DNA, the CDR3 is TGCAGTGCTAGAGCGACTAGCGGGTTGGGAACCGGGGAGCTGTTTTTT. As protein: CSARATSGLGTGELFF.